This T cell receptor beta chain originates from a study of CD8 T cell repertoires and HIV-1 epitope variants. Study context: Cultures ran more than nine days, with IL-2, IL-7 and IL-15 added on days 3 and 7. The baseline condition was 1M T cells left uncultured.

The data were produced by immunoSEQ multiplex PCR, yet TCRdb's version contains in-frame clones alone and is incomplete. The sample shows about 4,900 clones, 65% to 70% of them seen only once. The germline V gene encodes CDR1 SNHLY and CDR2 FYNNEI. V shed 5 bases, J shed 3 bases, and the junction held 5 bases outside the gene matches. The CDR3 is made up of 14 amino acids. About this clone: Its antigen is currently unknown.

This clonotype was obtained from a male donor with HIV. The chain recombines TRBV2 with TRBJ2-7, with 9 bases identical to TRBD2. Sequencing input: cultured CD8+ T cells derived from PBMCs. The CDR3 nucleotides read TGTGCCAGCAGTATCGGACTAGCGAACTACGAGCAGTACTTC. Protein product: CASSIGLANYEQYF. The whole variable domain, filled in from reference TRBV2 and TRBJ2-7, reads EPEVTQTPSHQVTQMGQEVILRCVPISNHLYFYWYRQILGQKVEFLVSFYNNEISEKSEIFDDQFSVERPDGSNFTLKIRSTKLEDSAMYFCASSIGLANYEQYFGPGTRLTVT.